This TCR beta chain was profiled in a study of T cells in Graves' hyperthyroidism and ophthalmopathy. About the research overall: Prior to any treatment, at the point of initial diagnosis, peripheral blood was collected.

RNA transcripts yielded amplified TCR beta CDR3 regions. The HTBI primer set served for first-round RT-PCR of the TCR CDR3. TCRdb passed the multiplex PCR reads through MiXCR, listing each CDR3 protein once. The sample includes under 300,000 distinct CDR3 sequences, 25% to 30% seen only once; the top ten take roughly 24%. The germline V gene encodes CDR1 SQVTM and CDR2 ANQGSEA. The V and J ends lost 4 bases and 11 bases respectively, with 12 bases between them. The CDR3 loop spans 11 amino acids. This clonotype was seen at least ten times. It was at first hyperthyroidism diagnosis, before any ophthalmopathy symptoms, that the blood sample was taken.

This receptor was obtained from a man aged 35-49 years with Graves' hyperthyroidism that later progressed to Graves' ophthalmopathy. The specimen was blood. The chain carries TRBV29-1 and TRBJ2-4; possibly TRBD1 for D (6 bases). CDR3 residues: CSVAQGIVQYF. CDR3 DNA sequence: TGCAGCGTTGCACAGGGCATAGTTCAGTACTTC.